A selection of T cell receptor beta chains follows, all from one sample in a study of cytomegalovirus exposure and HLA in healthy donors. Data came from immunoSEQ multiplex PCR; TCRdb stores just in-frame clones and leaves some out. The sample lists roughly 120,000 clones, roughly 70% seen once, with over 6.5% in the top ten. Source material: PBMCs. The receptors stem from a man younger than 30 in good health and CMV-seropositive. CDR3s include the opening cysteine and the closing phenylalanine or tryptophan. The order of the fields is CDR3 length, J gene, D gene, V gene, clone size, CDR3 DNA, CDR3 protein. A D gene is named only where the DNA matches it firmly. Some rows have no size entry. The others give once, few or many, or a class for an expanded clone.

CDR3 length: 16; J gene: TRBJ2-5; D gene: TRBD1; V gene: TRBV7-6; clone size: NA; CDR3 DNA: TGTGCCAGCAGCGTCCGGGACAGGGCTCCCCAAGAGACCCAGTACTTC; CDR3 protein: CASSVRDRAPQETQYF
CDR3 length: 14; J gene: TRBJ2-3; D gene: NA; V gene: TRBV4-1; clone size: NA; CDR3 DNA: TGCGCCAGCACCTCTGGGCGATTTGGAGATACGCAGTATTTT; CDR3 protein: CASTSGRFGDTQYF
CDR3 length: 19; J gene: TRBJ2-1; D gene: TRBD1; V gene: TRBV15; clone size: NA; CDR3 DNA: TGTGCCACCAGCAGATATAGAACCGGGACAGGGTATCCTGACAATGAGCAGTTCTTC; CDR3 protein: CATSRYRTGTGYPDNEQFF
CDR3 length: 12; J gene: TRBJ2-1; D gene: TRBD2; V gene: TRBV6-6; clone size: NA; CDR3 DNA: TGTGCCAGCTCCAAAAGTAGCGGGGGGTGGTTCTTC; CDR3 protein: CASSKSSGGWFF
CDR3 length: 12; J gene: TRBJ2-3; D gene: NA; V gene: TRBV7-9; clone size: NA; CDR3 DNA: TGTGCCAGCAGCGTCGACAGTACCACGCAGTATTTT; CDR3 protein: CASSVDSTTQYF
CDR3 length: 19; J gene: TRBJ1-1; D gene: TRBD1; V gene: TRBV6-1; clone size: NA; CDR3 DNA: TGTGCCAGCAGTGTACCGGGACAGGGGGGGTCGGGGAAATACACTGAAGCTTTCTTT; CDR3 protein: CASSVPGQGGSGKYTEAFF
CDR3 length: 14; J gene: TRBJ2-3; D gene: NA; V gene: TRBV4-2; clone size: few; CDR3 DNA: TGTGCCAGCAGCCAAGTGGACAACACAGATACGCAGTATTTT; CDR3 protein: CASSQVDNTDTQYF
CDR3 length: 14; J gene: TRBJ2-1; D gene: NA; V gene: TRBV5-1; clone size: NA; CDR3 DNA: TGCGCCAGCAGCGGGGCCAGGTCCTACAATGAGCAGTTCTTC; CDR3 protein: CASSGARSYNEQFF
CDR3 length: 16; J gene: TRBJ2-7; D gene: TRBD2; V gene: TRBV5-4; clone size: NA; CDR3 DNA: TGCGCCAGCAGCCCCGGACTAGCGGGCCAGGCCTACGAGCAGTACTTC; CDR3 protein: CASSPGLAGQAYEQYF
CDR3 length: 16; J gene: TRBJ2-2; D gene: TRBD1; V gene: TRBV5-4; clone size: NA; CDR3 DNA: TGTGCCAGCACCCCCGGACAGGGACTGAACACCGGGGAGCTGTTTTTT; CDR3 protein: CASTPGQGLNTGELFF
CDR3 length: 15; J gene: TRBJ1-5; D gene: NA; V gene: TRBV19; clone size: NA; CDR3 DNA: TGTGCCAGTAGTATTTACGGGGATAGCAATCAGCCCCAGCATTTT; CDR3 protein: CASSIYGDSNQPQHF
CDR3 length: 13; J gene: TRBJ2-2; D gene: NA; V gene: TRBV7-7; clone size: NA; CDR3 DNA: TGTGCCAGCAGCTTACTCCACACCGGGGAGCTGTTTTTT; CDR3 protein: CASSLLHTGELFF
CDR3 length: 15; J gene: TRBJ2-7; D gene: TRBD2; V gene: TRBV27; clone size: NA; CDR3 DNA: TGTGCCAGCAGTCTAAAGGCTAGCGGGTCCTACGAGCAGTACTTC; CDR3 protein: CASSLKASGSYEQYF
CDR3 length: 15; J gene: TRBJ2-3; D gene: NA; V gene: TRBV19; clone size: NA; CDR3 DNA: TGTGCCAGTAGTATTTACCCGGGGAGCACAGATACGCAGTATTTT; CDR3 protein: CASSIYPGSTDTQYF
CDR3 length: 15; J gene: TRBJ1-6; D gene: NA; V gene: TRBV6-1; clone size: NA; CDR3 DNA: TGTGCCAGCAGTGTCCGGGAACAGGGTAATTCACCCCTCCACTTT; CDR3 protein: CASSVREQGNSPLHF
CDR3 length: 15; J gene: TRBJ2-7; D gene: TRBD2; V gene: TRBV5-1; clone size: NA; CDR3 DNA: TGCGCCAGCAGCTCGACTAGCGGGGGCTCCTACGAGCAGTACTTC; CDR3 protein: CASSSTSGGSYEQYF
CDR3 length: 14; J gene: TRBJ2-1; D gene: TRBD1; V gene: TRBV6-5; clone size: NA; CDR3 DNA: TGTGCCAGCAGTAAGGACAGGTCTCAGAATGAGCAGTTCTTC; CDR3 protein: CASSKDRSQNEQFF
CDR3 length: 14; J gene: TRBJ2-2; D gene: TRBD1; V gene: TRBV6-1; clone size: NA; CDR3 DNA: TGTGCCAGCAGGGGGACAGGTTTGACCGGGGAGCTGTTTTTT; CDR3 protein: CASRGTGLTGELFF
CDR3 length: 13; J gene: TRBJ1-2; D gene: NA; V gene: TRBV29-1; clone size: NA; CDR3 DNA: TGCAGCGTTGCCGTCGCCGGGAACTATGGCTACACCTTC; CDR3 protein: CSVAVAGNYGYTF
CDR3 length: 15; J gene: TRBJ1-6; D gene: TRBD1; V gene: TRBV6-5; clone size: NA; CDR3 DNA: TGTGCCAGCAGTTATGACAGGGTTGCTTATTCACCCCTCCACTTT; CDR3 protein: CASSYDRVAYSPLHF
CDR3 length: 12; J gene: TRBJ2-7; D gene: NA; V gene: TRBV30; clone size: NA; CDR3 DNA: TGTGCCTGGACGCCGGACAGGAGGGTGGCGTACTTC; CDR3 protein: CAWTPDRRVAYF
CDR3 length: 13; J gene: TRBJ1-1; D gene: TRBD1; V gene: TRBV19; clone size: NA; CDR3 DNA: TGTGCCAGTAGTCTCAGGGGGTCCGCTGAAGCTTTCTTT; CDR3 protein: CASSLRGSAEAFF
CDR3 length: 15; J gene: TRBJ2-2; D gene: TRBD1; V gene: TRBV15; clone size: few; CDR3 DNA: TGTGCCACCAGCCCGGGACAGGTGAACACCGGGGAGCTGTTTTTT; CDR3 protein: CATSPGQVNTGELFF
CDR3 length: 17; J gene: TRBJ1-5; D gene: TRBD1; V gene: TRBV11-2; clone size: few; CDR3 DNA: TGTGCCAGCAGCGTGGGGACAGGGGATTATAGCAATCAGCCCCAGCATTTT; CDR3 protein: CASSVGTGDYSNQPQHF
CDR3 length: 14; J gene: TRBJ1-5; D gene: NA; V gene: TRBV7-2; clone size: NA; CDR3 DNA: TGTGCCAGCAGCTCCTATTATAGCAATCAGCCCCAGCATTTT; CDR3 protein: CASSSYYSNQPQHF
CDR3 length: 19; J gene: TRBJ2-3; D gene: TRBD2; V gene: TRBV7-3; clone size: NA; CDR3 DNA: TGTGCCAGCAGCGTAGGTGGACTAGTCGGATTCTCGAGCACAGATACGCAGTATTTT; CDR3 protein: CASSVGGLVGFSSTDTQYF
CDR3 length: 14; J gene: TRBJ1-2; D gene: NA; V gene: TRBV28; clone size: few; CDR3 DNA: TGTGCCAGCAGTTTAATCAGGGGTAGTTATGGCTACACCTTC; CDR3 protein: CASSLIRGSYGYTF
CDR3 length: 11; J gene: TRBJ2-1; D gene: NA; V gene: TRBV2; clone size: NA; CDR3 DNA: TGTGCCAGCACCGACGGGGGTGAGCAGTTCTTC; CDR3 protein: CASTDGGEQFF
CDR3 length: 13; J gene: TRBJ1-5; D gene: TRBD1; V gene: TRBV7-3; clone size: NA; CDR3 DNA: TGTGCCAGCAGCTTGCAACAGGGGGAGCCCCAGCATTTT; CDR3 protein: CASSLQQGEPQHF
CDR3 length: 11; J gene: TRBJ2-5; D gene: NA; V gene: TRBV6-6; clone size: few; CDR3 DNA: TGTGCCAGCAGTGCACAGGGGACTCAGTACTTC; CDR3 protein: CASSAQGTQYF
CDR3 length: 14; J gene: TRBJ1-1; D gene: TRBD1; V gene: TRBV9; clone size: NA; CDR3 DNA: TGTGCCAGCAGCCCCCGGACAGGGAACACTGAAGCTTTCTTT; CDR3 protein: CASSPRTGNTEAFF
CDR3 length: 14; J gene: TRBJ2-1; D gene: NA; V gene: TRBV2; clone size: few; CDR3 DNA: TGTGCCAGCAAGGGAGAACAGGGATGGACTGAGCAGTTCTTC; CDR3 protein: CASKGEQGWTEQFF
CDR3 length: 13; J gene: TRBJ2-3; D gene: TRBD2; V gene: TRBV15; clone size: NA; CDR3 DNA: TGTGCCACCAGCAGAGAGCAGCGGGGGACGCAGTATTTT; CDR3 protein: CATSREQRGTQYF
CDR3 length: 13; J gene: TRBJ2-5; D gene: NA; V gene: TRBV2; clone size: few; CDR3 DNA: TGTGCCAGTAGGGGAAGGGTGGCGGAGACCCAGTACTTC; CDR3 protein: CASRGRVAETQYF
CDR3 length: 16; J gene: TRBJ2-7; D gene: TRBD1; V gene: TRBV27; clone size: NA; CDR3 DNA: TGTGCCAGCAGTCCAATCTCGGGACAGGGGGCTTACGAGCAGTACTTC; CDR3 protein: CASSPISGQGAYEQYF
CDR3 length: 15; J gene: TRBJ2-1; D gene: TRBD2; V gene: TRBV4-1; clone size: NA; CDR3 DNA: TGCGCCAGCAGCCATCCGGGACTATCAGACAATGAGCAGTTCTTC; CDR3 protein: CASSHPGLSDNEQFF
CDR3 length: 14; J gene: TRBJ1-1; D gene: TRBD1; V gene: TRBV28; clone size: NA; CDR3 DNA: TGTGCCAGCAGCCGCGGACAGGGGAACACTGAAGCTTTCTTT; CDR3 protein: CASSRGQGNTEAFF
CDR3 length: 16; J gene: TRBJ2-5; D gene: NA; V gene: TRBV18; clone size: NA; CDR3 DNA: TGTGCCAGCTCACGAGCCTTGGGCGGGGCCCAAGAGACCCAGTACTTC; CDR3 protein: CASSRALGGAQETQYF
CDR3 length: 12; J gene: TRBJ1-2; D gene: NA; V gene: TRBV6-1; clone size: NA; CDR3 DNA: TGTGCCAGCTCAATGGGGCTTCCTGGCTACACCTTC; CDR3 protein: CASSMGLPGYTF
CDR3 length: 14; J gene: TRBJ1-1; D gene: NA; V gene: TRBV6-1; clone size: once; CDR3 DNA: TGTGCCAGCAGCCCAGGGTACATGAACACTGAAGCTTTCTTT; CDR3 protein: CASSPGYMNTEAFF
CDR3 length: 16; J gene: TRBJ2-5; D gene: TRBD1; V gene: TRBV5-1; clone size: NA; CDR3 DNA: TGCGCCAGCAGCTTGGGGGCCGGGACAGCGCAAGAGACCCAGTACTTC; CDR3 protein: CASSLGAGTAQETQYF
CDR3 length: 13; J gene: TRBJ1-2; D gene: TRBD1; V gene: TRBV9; clone size: NA; CDR3 DNA: TGTGCCAGCGGGGACAGGGGCACCTATGGCTACACCTTC; CDR3 protein: CASGDRGTYGYTF
CDR3 length: 12; J gene: TRBJ2-5; D gene: NA; V gene: TRBV11-2; clone size: NA; CDR3 DNA: TGTGCCAGCAGCCTAAATGAGGAGACCCAGTACTTC; CDR3 protein: CASSLNEETQYF
CDR3 length: 15; J gene: TRBJ2-5; D gene: TRBD1; V gene: TRBV9; clone size: few; CDR3 DNA: TGTGCCAGCAGCGAAAGACAGGGGCTACAAGAGACCCAGTACTTC; CDR3 protein: CASSERQGLQETQYF
CDR3 length: 14; J gene: TRBJ2-7; D gene: NA; V gene: TRBV27; clone size: NA; CDR3 DNA: TGTGCCAGCAGTTTAGTGGCGGGGTCCTACGAGCAGTACTTC; CDR3 protein: CASSLVAGSYEQYF
CDR3 length: 12; J gene: TRBJ1-1; D gene: NA; V gene: TRBV19; clone size: once; CDR3 DNA: TGTGCCAGTACGGGGGGCAACACTGAAGCTTTCTTT; CDR3 protein: CASTGGNTEAFF
CDR3 length: 15; J gene: TRBJ1-5; D gene: NA; V gene: TRBV6-5; clone size: NA; CDR3 DNA: TGTGCCAGCAGGCCGGTCAGGGACACCAATCAGCCCCAGCATTTT; CDR3 protein: CASRPVRDTNQPQHF
CDR3 length: 13; J gene: TRBJ1-4; D gene: NA; V gene: TRBV30; clone size: NA; CDR3 DNA: TGTGCCTGGAGAGGAGGGCATGGGGAAAAACTGTTTTTT; CDR3 protein: CAWRGGHGEKLFF
CDR3 length: 15; J gene: TRBJ1-2; D gene: TRBD1; V gene: TRBV5-6; clone size: NA; CDR3 DNA: TGTGCCAGCAGCGAAGACAGGGGCGCTAACTATGGCTACACCTTC; CDR3 protein: CASSEDRGANYGYTF
CDR3 length: 14; J gene: TRBJ2-3; D gene: TRBD2; V gene: TRBV6-1; clone size: NA; CDR3 DNA: TGTGCCAGCAGCTCGACGGGGGGTACAGATACGCAGTATTTT; CDR3 protein: CASSSTGGTDTQYF
CDR3 length: 15; J gene: TRBJ1-2; D gene: TRBD1; V gene: TRBV9; clone size: NA; CDR3 DNA: TGTGCCAGCAGCGTAGCCGGACAGGGAAGATATGGCTACACCTTC; CDR3 protein: CASSVAGQGRYGYTF
CDR3 length: 14; J gene: TRBJ2-1; D gene: TRBD1; V gene: TRBV9; clone size: once; CDR3 DNA: TGTGCCAGCAGCGGCGGGACAGGCTACAATGAGCAGTTCTTC; CDR3 protein: CASSGGTGYNEQFF
CDR3 length: 13; J gene: TRBJ1-2; D gene: TRBD1; V gene: TRBV5-1; clone size: NA; CDR3 DNA: TGCGCCAGCAGCTTCACAGGGGCGAGTGGCTACACCTTC; CDR3 protein: CASSFTGASGYTF
CDR3 length: 14; J gene: TRBJ1-4; D gene: TRBD1; V gene: TRBV7-2; clone size: NA; CDR3 DNA: TGTGCCAGCAGCCCGACAGGGCGGAATGAAAAACTGTTTTTT; CDR3 protein: CASSPTGRNEKLFF
CDR3 length: 13; J gene: TRBJ1-2; D gene: TRBD1; V gene: TRBV7-9; clone size: NA; CDR3 DNA: TGTGCCAGCAGCTTAGGACAGGGGGATGGCTACACCTTC; CDR3 protein: CASSLGQGDGYTF
CDR3 length: 15; J gene: TRBJ1-4; D gene: NA; V gene: TRBV28; clone size: NA; CDR3 DNA: TGTGCCAGCAGTACAACAGGACGGATTGAAGAAAAACTGTTTTTT; CDR3 protein: CASSTTGRIEEKLFF
CDR3 length: 13; J gene: TRBJ2-1; D gene: NA; V gene: TRBV19; clone size: NA; CDR3 DNA: TGTGCCAGTAGTATCGGACTGTACAATGAGCAGTTCTTC; CDR3 protein: CASSIGLYNEQFF
CDR3 length: 16; J gene: TRBJ2-3; D gene: NA; V gene: TRBV5-1; clone size: NA; CDR3 DNA: TGCGCCAGCAGCTTGGTTCGGGGGGCTCGCACAGATACGCAGTATTTT; CDR3 protein: CASSLVRGARTDTQYF